This T cell receptor beta chain is drawn from a study of blood T cell repertoires in COVID-19. TCRdb keeps only in-frame clones here, not all; method: immunoSEQ multiplex PCR. The repertoire has around 300,000 clones, roughly 90% of them found once; the top ten carry around 2.1%. The germline CDR1 and CDR2 sequences are SGHVS and FQNEAQ. Trimming at V came to 4 bases and at J to 4 bases, leaving 6 bases not matched to a gene. CDR3 length equals 15 residues. The chain couples TRBV7-8 to TRBJ2-5; 10 bases agree with TRBD1. This receptor was obtained from a man aged 50 or older with acute or convalescent COVID-19. The sample comprised peripheral blood. The CDR3 loop reads CASSSGQGRGETQYF. For the CDR3, the DNA is TGTGCCAGCAGCTCGGGACAGGGGAGGGGAGAGACCCAGTACTTC.